These 26 T cell receptor beta chains share one sample of origin, sequenced in a study of T cells in Graves' hyperthyroidism and ophthalmopathy. It was RNA transcripts that yielded the amplified TCR beta CDR3 regions. With the HTBI primer set, the TCR CDR3 went through a first round of RT-PCR. TCRdb re-derived calls from the multiplex PCR reads in MiXCR, one entry per CDR3 protein. The top ten hold roughly 20% of the sample, which has around 380,000 distinct CDR3 sequences, roughly 12% seen once. Material for sequencing was blood. These receptors were obtained from a man younger than 40 with Graves' hyperthyroidism that later progressed to Graves' ophthalmopathy.

Comments on this clonotype: One junction end disagrees with the germline gene, perhaps due to a read error. The chain links TRBV29-1 to TRBJ1-4, with D hard to call. The CDR3 is 13 residues long. Germline V gives CDR1 SQVTM, CDR2 ANQGSEA. The DNA of the CDR3 is TGCAGCGTTACGCCGGCAACTAATGAAAAACTGCTTTTT. Its protein product is CSVTPATNEKLLF.

This clonotype has ten or more counts. The CDR3: CASSESGTTEAFF. CDR3 DNA: TGTGCCAGCAGTGAATCAGGGACCACTGAAGCTTTCTTT. The genes are TRBV6-1 and TRBJ1-1, with a tentative D call TRBD1 (5 bases). The germline CDR1 and CDR2 sequences are MNHNS and SASEGT. V was pared by 2 bases and J by 4 bases, with 8 bases between. The CDR3 has 13 residues.

This clonotype was recorded at least ten times. V usage is TRBV30 and J usage is TRBJ2-7; no definite D call. CDR3 length equals 12 residues. CDR1 and CDR2 from the germline V gene are GTSNPN and SVGIG (reference sequence). Trimming left V 1 base short and J 0 bases short, with 4 bases between. The DNA for the CDR3 is TGTGCCTGGAGTGGACTCTCCTACGAGCAGTACTTC. Its protein is CAWSGLSYEQYF.

This clonotype was recorded many times. CDR3 DNA: TGTGCCAGCAGCTTTCCTACAGGGGAGGCTCCAGAGACCCAGTACTTC. Translation gives CASSFPTGEAPETQYF. V and J are TRBV11-3 and TRBJ2-5; possible D gene TRBD1, 7 bases. The CDR3 has 16 amino acids. V was clipped by 3 bases and J by 4 bases, with 18 bases between them. Per the germline V gene, CDR1 is SGHNT and CDR2 is YENEEA.

This sequence joins TRBV12-5 and TRBJ2-5; no clear D. CDR3 size: 16 residues. Trimming took 0 bases from V and 5 from J, leaving 16 bases between them. CDR1 is LGHNT and CDR2 is FRNRAP in the germline V gene. CDR3 nucleotides: TGTGCTAGTGGTTTGGTTCCCCGCGGCCTCCGGGAGACCCAGTACTTC. As protein: CASGLVPRGLRETQYF.

The chain employs TRBV3-1 and TRBJ1-6; D uncertain. V lost 5 bases and J 5 bases, leaving 10 bases between the germline ends. There are 14 residues in the CDR3. Germline loops: CDR1 LGHDT, CDR2 YNNKEL (reference sequence). The CDR3 nucleotides are TGTGCCAGCAGCAGAGACACAAATAATTCACCCCTCCACTTT. This translates into CASSRDTNNSPLHF.

This clonotype has a count of ten or more. CDR3 coding DNA: TGTGCCAGCAGTCCCGGGACTCTGAACACCGGGGAGCTGTTTTTT. Translation: CASSPGTLNTGELFF. J is TRBJ2-2 and V is TRBV12-3 or TRBV12-4; possibly TRBD2 for D (6 bases). Between the trimmed V and J ends, which lost 5 bases and 1 base, there was a span of 11 bases. The length of the CDR3 is 15 residues.

This clonotype has a handful of counts. The chain carries TRBV6-2 or TRBV6-3 and TRBJ2-7, with D perhaps given as TRBD1 or TRBD2 (5 bases each). Per the germline V gene, CDR1 is MNHEY and CDR2 is SVGEGT. The CDR3 spans 16 residues. V was shortened by 6 bases and J by 5 bases, with 23 bases between the two germline ends. The CDR3 reads CASSPSRWDRDHEQYF. CDR3 bases: TGTGCCAGCAGCCCTAGCAGATGGGATAGGGACCACGAGCAGTACTTC.

This clonotype was found a few times. The rearrangement links TRBV11-2 to TRBJ2-1; D is uncertain. Germline-derived CDR1 and CDR2 are SGHAT and FQNNGV. The V and J ends lost 1 base and 5 bases respectively, with 9 bases between them. CDR3 length equals 14 residues. The CDR3 region has the DNA TGTGCCAGCAGCTTAGTAAGGCCCAACAATGAGCAGTTCTTC. This encodes CASSLVRPNNEQFF. The variable domain in full, with the rest retrieved from reference TRBV11-2 and TRBJ2-1, is EAGVAQSPRYKIIEKRQSVAFWCNPISGHATLYWYQQILGQGPKLLIQFQNNGVVDDSQLPKDRFSAERLKGVDSTLKIQPAKLEDSAVYLCASSLVRPNNEQFFGPGTRLTVL.

This clonotype was seen ten or more times. The chain recombines TRBV28 with TRBJ1-5; TRBD1 is a possible D gene (6 bases). The V end was cut by 5 bases, the J end by 6 bases, with 17 bases between. The CDR3 is made up of 15 amino acids. Germline V gives CDR1 MDHEN, CDR2 SYDVKM. CDR3 in DNA: TGTGCCAGCAGTACTACCTCAGGGGCGGGTCAGCCCCAGCATTTT. Amino acid sequence: CASSTTSGAGQPQHF. The variable domain in full, with the rest retrieved from reference TRBV28 and TRBJ1-5, is DVKVTQSSRYLVKRTGEKVFLECVQDMDHENMFWYRQDPGLGLRLIYFSYDVKMKEKGDIPEGYSVSREKKERFSLILESASTNQTSMYLCASSTTSGAGQPQHFGDGTRLSIL.

A few counts support this clonotype. The chain couples TRBV6-6 to TRBJ1-1; weak D call: TRBD1 (6 bases). The germline CDR1 and CDR2 sequences are MNHNY and SVGAGI (reference sequence). The CDR3 totals 17 residues. Trimming took 0 bases from V and 4 from J, leaving 18 bases between them. Here the CDR3 DNA reads TGTGCCAGCAGTTACTCCCCTTTACAGGGTGTGAGCACTGAAGCTTTCTTT. It yields the protein CASSYSPLQGVSTEAFF.

J is TRBJ2-7 and V is TRBV6-2 or TRBV6-3, with D hard to call. Germline V gene lookup returns CDR1 MNHEY and CDR2 SVGEGT. Trimming removed 2 bases from V and 7 bases from J, with 6 bases in between. The CDR3 is 11 amino acids. The CDR3 DNA reads as TGTGCCAGCAGTTACAACGAGGAGCAGTACTTC. Translating gives CASSYNEEQYF.

This clonotype came up many times. V is TRBV28 and J is TRBJ2-3, with D unresolved. This CDR3 comprises 15 residues. The germline CDR1 and CDR2 sequences are MDHEN and SYDVKM. The V end was cut by 6 bases, the J end by 1 base, with 14 bases between. CDR3 loop: CASSRPLGGTDTQYF. For the CDR3, the DNA is TGTGCCAGCAGCCGACCCCTTGGGGGCACAGATACGCAGTATTTT.

The chain employs TRBV7-8 and TRBJ2-5, with 9 bases lining up with TRBD1. From germline, CDR1 is SGHVS and CDR2 FQNEAQ. V trimming: 2 bases; J trimming: 5 bases; junction bases outside the gene matches: 9. The CDR3 length is 16 residues. For the CDR3, the DNA is TGTGCCAGCAGCTTAAGGAACAGGGGGCGCGGGGAGACCCAGTACTTC. This sequence encodes CASSLRNRGRGETQYF.

This clonotype was recorded at least ten times. The CDR3 reads CASSLHGQPHAPQHF. CDR3 nucleotides: TGTGCCAGCAGTTTACATGGACAGCCTCACGCGCCCCAGCATTTT. This chain connects TRBV28 to TRBJ1-5, with D perhaps TRBD1 (6 bases). Trimming removed 2 bases from V and 9 bases from J, with 17 bases in between. The CDR3 loop spans 15 amino acids. From germline, CDR1 is MDHEN and CDR2 SYDVKM. The full variable domain, in which reference TRBV28 and TRBJ1-5 provide the parts outside the CDR3, is DVKVTQSSRYLVKRTGEKVFLECVQDMDHENMFWYRQDPGLGLRLIYFSYDVKMKEKGDIPEGYSVSREKKERFSLILESASTNQTSMYLCASSLHGQPHAPQHFGDGTRLSIL.

The chain links TRBV6-5 to TRBJ1-4; D call uncertain. The germline V and J ends were trimmed by 2 bases and 7 bases, with 11 bases remaining between them. The CDR3 spans 14 residues. Per germline, CDR1 MNHEY and CDR2 SVGAGI. CDR3 in DNA: TGTGCCAGCAGTTACGACCGAAAGATTGAAAAACTGTTTTTT. Its translation: CASSYDRKIEKLFF.

The chain joins TRBV27 to TRBJ1-1; D may be TRBD1 (5 bases). V was clipped by 5 bases and J by 3 bases, with 16 bases between them. Germline V gives CDR1 MNHEY, CDR2 SMNVEV (reference sequence). The CDR3 loop spans 15 amino acids. In nucleotides, the CDR3 is TGTGCCAGCAGTACCTCGGGACTTACGGACACTGAAGCTTTCTTT. It specifies CASSTSGLTDTEAFF.

This clonotype was observed many times. In DNA, the CDR3 is TGCAGTGCTACAACTCCAACTAATGAAAAACTGTTTTTT. As protein: CSATTPTNEKLFF. J is TRBJ1-4 and V is TRBV20-1; D unresolved. This CDR3 region has 13 residues. Germline V gene lookup returns CDR1 DFQATT and CDR2 SNEGSKA (reference sequence). The ends were cut back, 4 bases at V and 0 bases at J, with 6 bases in the middle.

Concerning this clonotype: The conserved phenylalanine or tryptophan is not found at the CDR3 terminus, so this likely reflects a read error. The CDR3, as DNA: TGCGCCAGCAGCCCCTGGGGAGCGAACACCGGGGAGCTGTTTTAT. Its protein is CASSPWGANTGELFY. This rearrangement joins TRBV5-1 to TRBJ2-2; possible D gene TRBD2, 5 bases. Trimming removed 4 bases at V and 0 bases at J, with 10 bases between. The CDR3 is 15 amino acids. Germline-derived CDR1 and CDR2 are SGHRS and YFSETQ.

This clonotype was found a few times. The J gene is TRBJ2-7, the V gene TRBV20-1; D call uncertain. Germline values: CDR1 DFQATT, CDR2 SNEGSKA (reference sequence). V lost 1 base and J lost 4, with 8 bases in between. The CDR3 has 12 residues. CDR3 nucleotide sequence: TGCAGTGCTAGAGCCTTTAGGTACGAGCAGTACTTC. Amino acid sequence: CSARAFRYEQYF.

In the case of this clonotype: Its ends do not fully match the called genes, so a read error is possible. The chain is built from TRBV7-2 and TRBJ1-3, with D hard to call. Germline V gene lookup returns CDR1 SGHTA and CDR2 FQGNSA. CDR3 length equals 13 residues. Here the CDR3 DNA reads TGTGCCAGCTCAGCTTTCTCTGGAAGCACCATATATTTT. Translated, it gives CASSAFSGSTIYF.

This clonotype was recorded only once. This sequence may be a read error, since a much larger clone differs from it by one base. The rearrangement uses TRBV28 and TRBJ1-5; D may be TRBD1 (5 bases). Trimming removed 5 bases from V and 2 bases from J, with 16 bases in between. Germline V gene data show CDR1 as MDHEN and CDR2 as SYDVKM. The CDR3 consists of 16 residues. This CDR3 reads CASSNSRKGCNQPQHF. DNA for the CDR3: TGTGCCAGCAGTAACAGCCGGAAGGGGTGCAATCAGCCCCAGCATTTT.

CDR3 DNA sequence: TGTGCCAGCAGTAAAAACCGAGCAGGGGATTCACCCCTCCACTTT. It translates to CASSKNRAGDSPLHF. This chain joins TRBV11-3 and TRBJ1-6, with D tentatively TRBD1 (6 bases). This CDR3 has 15 amino acids. V lost 6 bases and J lost 8, with 17 bases in between. Germline CDR1 is SGHNT and CDR2 is YENEEA.

In its sample, this clonotype was seen many times. CDR3 DNA sequence: TGTGCCAGCAGCCAAGATGAACTAGTTGAGACCCAGTACTTC. This gives the protein CASSQDELVETQYF. The chain carries TRBV3-1 and TRBJ2-5; possibly TRBD2 for D (5 bases). Germline V gene data show CDR1 as LGHDT and CDR2 as YNNKEL (reference sequence). V gave up 0 bases and J gave up 5 bases, with 10 bases separating them. The CDR3 totals 14 residues.

At least ten counts were recorded for this clonotype. The chain links TRBV12-3 or TRBV12-4 to TRBJ2-7; D may match TRBD1 or TRBD2 (6 bases each). Trimming took 3 bases from V and 5 from J, leaving 11 bases between them. This CDR3 contains 13 residues. The CDR3 sequence is CASSFWGADEQYF. As DNA, the CDR3 is TGTGCCAGCAGTTTTTGGGGGGCAGACGAGCAGTACTTC.

This clonotype appeared once. A read error is likely, as this CDR3 ends without the conserved phenylalanine or tryptophan. The chain recombines TRBV7-6 with TRBJ1-1; D ambiguous. The CDR3 contains 13 residues. The V end was cut by 5 bases, the J end by 0 bases, with 7 bases between. From germline, CDR1 is SGHVS and CDR2 FNYEAQ. CDR3 sequence (DNA): TGTGCCAGCAGCCGGACCATGAACACTGAAGCTTTCTGC. Translated, it gives CASSRTMNTEAFC.